The present T cell receptor (beta chain) was sequenced within a study of beta chain features in type 1 diabetes. The whole isolated RNA underwent reverse transcription, so sequencing captured expressed TCRB transcripts. Data came from immunoSEQ multiplex PCR; TCRdb stores just in-frame clones and leaves some out. Found here are approximately 280,000 clones, approximately 15% of them singletons; the top ten hold 0.015% to 0.017%. A single heparinised draw of approximately 110 mL on average was taken per donor. The CDR3 contains 14 residues. Germline CDR1 reads WNHNN; CDR2 reads SYGVQD (reference sequence). Trimming shortened V by 6 bases and J by 3 bases, and 11 bases separated the two germline ends. This clone has more than one count but fewer than ten. Its specificity is not known. Points from the study as a whole: Among all four CD4+ subsets, Type 1 diabetes patients had TCRB CDR3s that were moderately but significantly shorter.

The sequence was collected from a man aged 18 to 30 with type 1 diabetes. The specimen sequenced was naive CD4+ T cells from blood. The genes are TRBV10-1 and TRBJ2-2, with D uncertain. Here the CDR3 DNA reads TGCGCCAGCAGCTCCGGGTCTTACACCGGGGAGCTGTTTTTT. Protein sequence: CASSSGSYTGELFF.